This paragraph reports one TCR beta chain. As yet, its antigen is unknown. This CDR3 region has 13 residues. Germline V gives CDR1 MNHNS, CDR2 SASEGT. Whole-blood total RNA was extracted without T cell sorting. The sample originates from a study of monozygotic twins with inflammatory bowel disease. Study findings and constraints: Immunosuppressive treatment differences may have increased patient repertoire variability. Support for any single strong IBD-associated signal or clonotype was not found. Twins with IBD had fewer clonotypes in common with others than healthy twins, particularly during disease activity.

TCRdb re-called the 5' RACE reads and gives one entry per CDR3 protein, without DNA. The sample's table shows 210,000 or so distinct CDR3 sequences. The sequencing input was blood. The chain uses TRBV6-1 and TRBJ1-2; no DNA is available, so the TRBD1 call from TCRdb remains unchecked. The receptor's source is a human donor with ulcerative colitis or Crohn's disease, or a healthy co-twin of an affected twin (not recorded which). CDR3 in amino acids: CASRGTGGSRYTF.